The rows below give T cell receptor beta chains drawn from one sample of a study of cytomegalovirus exposure and HLA in healthy donors. Assay used: immunoSEQ multiplex PCR; TCRdb lists only in-frame clones, some missing. The table lists under 250,000 clones, 83% of them singletons, with roughly 5.5% in the top ten. Sequences were obtained from PBMCs. These receptors came from a woman aged 18-30 years in good health and CMV-seronegative. Both conserved end residues are part of each CDR3.

>TRBJ1-2|TRBV5-1
CASSLAPGAEGGYTF
>TRBJ2-7|TRBV29-1
CSVGGTSGGAVYEQYF
>TRBJ2-5|TRBV15
CATSREGTETQYF
>TRBJ2-5|TRBV5-1
CASSGTGTRGPETQYF
>TRBJ2-1|TRBV6-5
CASKWGSSYNEQFF
>TRBJ2-4|TRBV4-1
CASSQALSLNIQYF
>TRBJ1-2|TRBV5-1
CARVRDYGYTF
>TRBJ2-7|TRBV27
CASSLSRGLAEYEQYF
>TRBJ1-2|TRBV29-1
CSVVSTDRGVDGYTF
>TRBJ2-1|TRBV29-1
CSVEADRDNEQFF